What follows are 11 T cell receptor beta chains derived from one specimen sequenced in a study of type 1 regulatory T cells. Each CDR3 protein gets one entry after TCRdb re-called the reads with MiXCR. The sample consists of some 100,000 distinct CDR3 sequences, roughly 28% of them appearing once. Sequencing was performed on CD4+ T cells, either the whole sample or a sorted fraction (not recorded which). The receptors shown here come from a human donor in good health.

This clonotype came up once. The chain recombines TRBV7-2 with TRBJ2-5, with TRBD1 matching over 8 bases. V lost 5 bases and J lost 3; bases outside the gene matches: 8. Germline assignment: CDR1 SGHTA and CDR2 FQGNSA. This CDR3 is built from 15 residues. The CDR3 nucleotides are TGTGCCAGCAGCAAATATAGACAGGGGAAAGAGACCCAGTACTTC. This gives the protein CASSKYRQGKETQYF.

The V call is TRBV2, the J call TRBJ2-7; a possible D gene is TRBD1 (5 bases). This CDR3 has 14 amino acids. The germline V gene has CDR1 SNHLY and CDR2 FYNNEI. The germline V and J ends were trimmed by 6 bases and 2 bases, with 14 bases remaining between them. The CDR3 sequence is CASSYGQGPYEQYF. DNA for the CDR3: TGTGCCAGCAGCTACGGCCAGGGTCCCTACGAGCAGTACTTC.

Comment on this clonotype: Germline is not matched at one junction end, which may reflect a read error. The chain is built from TRBV5-5 and TRBJ2-2; 9 nucleotides match TRBD2. Germline CDR1 and CDR2: SGHKS and YYEKEE (reference sequence). This CDR3 is 16 amino acids long. The CDR3 bases are TGTGCCAGCAGCTCGGGACTAGCAGTGAACACCGGGGGGCTGTTTTTT. It translates to CASSSGLAVNTGGLFF.

This chain joins TRBV3-1 and TRBJ2-1; possibly TRBD2 for D (6 bases). Looked up from germline, CDR1 is LGHDT and CDR2 is YNNKEL (reference sequence). V dropped 4 bases and J dropped 3 bases, with 10 bases sitting between them. The CDR3 covers 14 residues. DNA of the CDR3: TGTGCCAGCAGCCCTTCGACTAGCTACAATGAGCAGTTCTTC. Translation gives CASSPSTSYNEQFF.

V is TRBV20-1 and J is TRBJ1-4; D perhaps matches TRBD1 (6 bases). CDR3 length: 16 residues. Germline assignment: CDR1 DFQATT and CDR2 SNEGSKA (reference sequence). Trimming pared 7 bases from V and 5 bases from J, leaving 23 bases between. The CDR3 DNA sequence: TGCAGTGTCAGGACCGGGCCACAGGGATACAATGAAAAACTGTTTTTT. This gives the protein CSVRTGPQGYNEKLFF.

The genes are TRBV7-9 and TRBJ1-2; D ambiguous. V gave up 6 bases and J gave up 6 bases, with 14 bases separating them. This CDR3 is 13 amino acids long. Germline CDR1 is SEHNR and CDR2 is FQNEAQ (reference sequence). CDR3 protein: CASSDSLADGYTF. The CDR3 nucleotides read TGTGCCAGCAGTGATAGCCTAGCAGATGGCTACACCTTC.

V and J are TRBV7-2 and TRBJ2-3, with 12 bases matching TRBD2. Germline CDR1 is SGHTA and CDR2 is FQGNSA. The J segment lost 3 bases and the V segment lost 2 bases, leaving 3 bases of the junction unmatched. The CDR3 loop spans 16 amino acids. Here the CDR3 reads CASSLTTSGRTDTQYF. Written as DNA, the CDR3 is TGTGCCAGCAGCTTAACAACTAGCGGGAGGACAGATACGCAGTATTTT. Complete variable domain (other parts from reference TRBV7-2 and TRBJ2-3): GAGVSQSPSNKVTEKGKDVELRCDPISGHTALYWYRQSLGQGLEFLIYFQGNSAPDKSGLPSDRFSAERTGGSVSTLTIQRTQQEDSAVYLCASSLTTSGRTDTQYFGPGTRLTVL.

This clonotype has a handful of counts. The rearrangement joins TRBV5-1 to TRBJ2-2; 7 bases line up with TRBD1. The CDR3 has 14 residues. Germline V CDR1 and CDR2: SGHRS, YFSETQ. After removal of 3 bases from V and 6 bases from J, the junction contained 5 bases not matched to a gene. The chain's CDR3 is CASSSTGDPGELFF. The CDR3 nucleotides read TGCGCCAGCAGCTCAACAGGGGACCCCGGGGAGCTGTTTTTT.

The gene calls are TRBV7-2 and TRBJ2-1, with 10 nucleotides matching TRBD1. There are 13 residues in the CDR3. CDR1 SGHTA and CDR2 FQGNSA come from the germline V gene. V shed 5 bases, J shed 8 bases, and the junction held 3 bases outside the gene matches. The CDR3 sequence: CASSGTGVHEQFF. In DNA form, the CDR3 reads TGTGCCAGCAGCGGGACAGGGGTTCATGAGCAGTTCTTC.

The gene calls are TRBV4-2 and TRBJ2-7, with 7 positions matching TRBD2. V trimming: 1 base; J trimming: 2 bases; junction bases outside the gene matches: 5. The CDR3 is 15 residues long. In germline, CDR1 is LGHNA, CDR2 YNFKEQ. CDR3 in amino acids: CASSQASGAPYEQYF. CDR3 nucleotides: TGTGCCAGCAGCCAAGCTAGCGGAGCGCCCTACGAGCAGTACTTC.

V and J are TRBV7-2 and TRBJ2-7, with 7 bases matching TRBD1. V was clipped by 5 bases and J by 2 bases; unmatched bases: 6. This CDR3 has 14 amino acids. Germline CDR1 is SGHTA and CDR2 is FQGNSA. This CDR3 reads CASSPGGDPYEQYF. Written as DNA, the CDR3 is TGTGCCAGCAGCCCAGGGGGTGATCCCTACGAGCAGTACTTC.